Listed below are T cell receptor beta chains from one sample, sequenced in a study of cytomegalovirus exposure and HLA in healthy donors. The repertoire was sequenced with immunoSEQ multiplex PCR; TCRdb's copy has only in-frame clones and lacks some. This table has roughly 110,000 clones, 75% appearing once. What was sequenced was PBMCs. The receptor set was obtained from a male donor in good health and CMV-seropositive. CDR3s include the opening cysteine and the closing phenylalanine or tryptophan. Fields, in order: V gene, J gene, D gene, clone size, CDR3 DNA, CDR3 protein. The D gene is left open where the match is weak. For some rows the clone size is stated as once, few or many, or as a class when expanded; others skip it.

V gene: TRBV19
J gene: TRBJ1-2
D gene: .
clone size: .
CDR3 DNA: TGTGCCAGTAGTGTACAGGTCTTAAACTATGGCTACACCTTC
CDR3 protein: CASSVQVLNYGYTF

V gene: TRBV27
J gene: TRBJ2-7
D gene: TRBD1
clone size: .
CDR3 DNA: TGTGCCAGCAGTGAGGGGGACAGGTCCGGCGAGCAGTACTTC
CDR3 protein: CASSEGDRSGEQYF

V gene: TRBV4-2
J gene: TRBJ2-7
D gene: .
clone size: .
CDR3 DNA: TGTGCCAGCAGCCAGGGGCAGATGGGCTCCTACGAGCAGTACTTC
CDR3 protein: CASSQGQMGSYEQYF

V gene: TRBV6-5
J gene: TRBJ2-3
D gene: TRBD1
clone size: .
CDR3 DNA: TGTGCCAGCCACGGGACAGGGGTCACAGATACGCAGTATTTT
CDR3 protein: CASHGTGVTDTQYF

V gene: TRBV14
J gene: TRBJ2-2
D gene: TRBD2
clone size: few
CDR3 DNA: TGTGCCAGCAGACCAGGGAGGGGAGTCGGGGAGCTGTTTTTT
CDR3 protein: CASRPGRGVGELFF

V gene: TRBV6-1
J gene: TRBJ2-7
D gene: .
clone size: .
CDR3 DNA: TGTGCCAGCAGTGAACCGGGTAGAATTCCCTACGAGCAGTACTTC
CDR3 protein: CASSEPGRIPYEQYF

V gene: TRBV2
J gene: TRBJ1-4
D gene: TRBD1
clone size: .
CDR3 DNA: TGTGCCAGCAGTGAAAAGGTAGCAGGGGGAGCAACTAATGAAAAACTGTTTTTT
CDR3 protein: CASSEKVAGGATNEKLFF

V gene: TRBV29-1
J gene: TRBJ2-5
D gene: TRBD2
clone size: .
CDR3 DNA: TGCAGCGTTGCCCCCAAGCGGGGGGGCGGGGAGACCCAGTACTTC
CDR3 protein: CSVAPKRGGGETQYF

V gene: TRBV25-1
J gene: TRBJ2-7
D gene: .
clone size: .
CDR3 DNA: TGTGCCAGCAGTGAATTTACTAGCCTTAGCTACGAGCAGTACTTC
CDR3 protein: CASSEFTSLSYEQYF

V gene: TRBV4-3
J gene: TRBJ2-5
D gene: TRBD2
clone size: .
CDR3 DNA: TGCGCCAGCAGCCAAGAGCCATACCTAGCGGGGGGACCAAGTCAGACCCAGTACTTC
CDR3 protein: CASSQEPYLAGGPSQTQYF

V gene: TRBV15
J gene: TRBJ2-3
D gene: TRBD2
clone size: .
CDR3 DNA: TGTGCCACCAGCAGAGGTCAGACTAGCGGAGTAGATACGCAGTATTTT
CDR3 protein: CATSRGQTSGVDTQYF

V gene: TRBV9
J gene: TRBJ1-2
D gene: .
clone size: .
CDR3 DNA: TGTGCCAGCAGCGTCTACAGTGGAGGCAACTATGGCTACACCTTC
CDR3 protein: CASSVYSGGNYGYTF

V gene: TRBV9
J gene: TRBJ1-2
D gene: TRBD1
clone size: .
CDR3 DNA: TGTGCCAGCAGCGGATTCCGGGACAGGGGGCGTTTATATGGCTACACCTTC
CDR3 protein: CASSGFRDRGRLYGYTF

V gene: TRBV25-1
J gene: TRBJ1-2
D gene: TRBD1
clone size: .
CDR3 DNA: TGTGCCAGCAGTGTCCAGGGGGCTAACTATGGCTACACCTTC
CDR3 protein: CASSVQGANYGYTF

V gene: TRBV4-1
J gene: TRBJ2-7
D gene: TRBD1
clone size: .
CDR3 DNA: TGCGCCAGCAGCCGCGGAAGGACAGGGGACTACGAGCAGTACTTC
CDR3 protein: CASSRGRTGDYEQYF

V gene: TRBV5-1
J gene: TRBJ1-4
D gene: .
clone size: .
CDR3 DNA: TGCGCCAGCAGCTTGGAAAGGGCGGGAGAAAAACTGTTTTTT
CDR3 protein: CASSLERAGEKLFF

V gene: TRBV29-1
J gene: TRBJ2-3
D gene: TRBD2
clone size: .
CDR3 DNA: TGCAGCGTTGAAATGGGTCTTGGCGGGGGGCTGGCGAGGGGCACAGATACGCAGTATTTT
CDR3 protein: CSVEMGLGGGLARGTDTQYF

V gene: TRBV9
J gene: TRBJ2-5
D gene: TRBD2
clone size: .
CDR3 DNA: TGTGCCAGCGGGTCGGGGGGTAAAGGGGACCAAGAGACCCAGTACTTC
CDR3 protein: CASGSGGKGDQETQYF

V gene: TRBV7-2
J gene: TRBJ1-1
D gene: .
clone size: .
CDR3 DNA: TGTGCCAGCAGCTTAGTTGTCAGGGGTCGGACTGAAGCTTTCTTT
CDR3 protein: CASSLVVRGRTEAFF

V gene: TRBV4-3
J gene: TRBJ1-4
D gene: TRBD1
clone size: few
CDR3 DNA: TGCGCCAGCAGCCTTTCCGGGACAGGGTGGGGATCTAATGAAAAACTGTTTTTT
CDR3 protein: CASSLSGTGWGSNEKLFF

V gene: TRBV7-9
J gene: TRBJ2-7
D gene: TRBD2
clone size: .
CDR3 DNA: TGTGCCAGCAGCAGAACTAGCGGGAATTCCTACGAGCAGTACTTC
CDR3 protein: CASSRTSGNSYEQYF

V gene: TRBV11-1
J gene: TRBJ2-5
D gene: .
clone size: .
CDR3 DNA: TGTGCCAGCAGTCAACGACTAGGAGAGACCCAGTACTTC
CDR3 protein: CASSQRLGETQYF

V gene: TRBV9
J gene: TRBJ2-7
D gene: TRBD1
clone size: few
CDR3 DNA: TGTGCCAGCAATTCTCCCGGGACAGGAAGCTACGAGCAGTACTTC
CDR3 protein: CASNSPGTGSYEQYF

V gene: TRBV19
J gene: TRBJ1-2
D gene: .
clone size: .
CDR3 DNA: TGTGCCAGTAGTATATGGAGGGGATGGAACTATGGCTACACCTTC
CDR3 protein: CASSIWRGWNYGYTF

V gene: TRBV2
J gene: TRBJ1-5
D gene: .
clone size: .
CDR3 DNA: TGTGCCAGCAGTGAAGGGGGAGTGGGCAATCAGCCCCAGCATTTT
CDR3 protein: CASSEGGVGNQPQHF

V gene: TRBV9
J gene: TRBJ1-6
D gene: .
clone size: once
CDR3 DNA: TGTGCCAGCAGCCCGCACGCCGGGTGGGACACTTATTCACCCCTCCACTTT
CDR3 protein: CASSPHAGWDTYSPLHF

V gene: TRBV5-4
J gene: TRBJ2-7
D gene: .
clone size: .
CDR3 DNA: TGTGCCAGCAGTTGGTCGGGTAGCTCCTACGAGCAGTACTTC
CDR3 protein: CASSWSGSSYEQYF

V gene: TRBV6-5
J gene: TRBJ1-5
D gene: .
clone size: once
CDR3 DNA: TGTGCCAGCAGTTACGGACAGTCCCAGCATTTT
CDR3 protein: CASSYGQSQHF

V gene: TRBV5-1
J gene: TRBJ2-1
D gene: TRBD2
clone size: .
CDR3 DNA: TGCGCCAGCAGCTTCTCAAGACTAGCGGGGGTTGAGCAGTTCTTC
CDR3 protein: CASSFSRLAGVEQFF

V gene: TRBV28
J gene: TRBJ2-3
D gene: TRBD1
clone size: few
CDR3 DNA: TGTGCCAGCAGCCTCGACAGGGAAAGCAATTTT
CDR3 protein: CASSLDRESNF

V gene: TRBV7-3
J gene: TRBJ2-5
D gene: TRBD2
clone size: .
CDR3 DNA: TGTGCCAGCAGCTCAAAAGGGACTAGCGGGAGATTGCGGGAGACCCAGTACTTC
CDR3 protein: CASSSKGTSGRLRETQYF

V gene: TRBV5-1
J gene: TRBJ1-1
D gene: TRBD1
clone size: .
CDR3 DNA: TGCGCCAGCAGCTTCGGACAGGGGAACACTGAAGCTTTCTTT
CDR3 protein: CASSFGQGNTEAFF

V gene: TRBV9
J gene: TRBJ2-2
D gene: TRBD2
clone size: .
CDR3 DNA: TGTGCCAGCAGCTCAGGACTAGCGGGAGGGACCGGGGAGCTGTTTTTT
CDR3 protein: CASSSGLAGGTGELFF

V gene: TRBV29-1
J gene: TRBJ1-1
D gene: .
clone size: few
CDR3 DNA: TGCAGCGGTCTAGGCATTGAAGCTTTCTTT
CDR3 protein: CSGLGIEAFF

V gene: TRBV7-3
J gene: TRBJ2-1
D gene: TRBD2
clone size: few
CDR3 DNA: TGTGCCAGCAGCTACCCGGGACTAGATAGTAATGAGCAGTTCTTC
CDR3 protein: CASSYPGLDSNEQFF

V gene: TRBV12-5
J gene: TRBJ1-1
D gene: .
clone size: .
CDR3 DNA: TGTGCTAGTGATTCCGGACAAACGAACACTGAAGCTTTCTTT
CDR3 protein: CASDSGQTNTEAFF

V gene: TRBV9
J gene: TRBJ2-3
D gene: .
clone size: .
CDR3 DNA: TGTGCCAGCAGCGTAGGTGGAGGGTGGGATACGCAGTATTTT
CDR3 protein: CASSVGGGWDTQYF

V gene: TRBV28
J gene: TRBJ1-3
D gene: TRBD1
clone size: .
CDR3 DNA: TGTGCCAGCAGTTCACACAGGGGAGCCGGAAACACCATATATTTT
CDR3 protein: CASSSHRGAGNTIYF

V gene: TRBV29-1
J gene: TRBJ1-2
D gene: .
clone size: .
CDR3 DNA: TGCAGCTTCGAACAGGGAGTTGGTGAGGTCTATGGCTACACCTTC
CDR3 protein: CSFEQGVGEVYGYTF

V gene: TRBV7-6
J gene: TRBJ1-4
D gene: TRBD1
clone size: once
CDR3 DNA: TGTGCCAGCAGCCCGGGACAGGGGGCATCGAATGAAAAACTGTTTTTT
CDR3 protein: CASSPGQGASNEKLFF